The 9 T cell receptor beta chains below all came from one sample that was sequenced in a study of blood T cells in healthy people across ages. A sample-barcoded 5' primer and a J-beta primer mix were used in a second PCR of roughly 6 to 12 cycles. Using its own MiXCR run on the 5' RACE reads, TCRdb lists one record per CDR3 protein. The sample has approximately 700,000 distinct CDR3 sequences; around 32% are singletons. Sequencing input: blood. All receptors derive from a woman of 80 years or more in good health.

The CDR3 coding sequence is TGTGCCAGTAGTATAACCAACACTGAAGCTTTCTTT. The encoded protein is CASSITNTEAFF. The chain uses TRBV19 and TRBJ1-1, with unresolved D. CDR1 and CDR2 (germline): LNHDA, SQIVND (reference sequence). The CDR3 has 12 amino acids. The V end was cut by 2 bases, the J end by 2 bases, with 3 bases between.

This clonotype has a count of ten or more. This rearrangement joins TRBV7-8 to TRBJ2-5, with 8 nucleotides matching TRBD2. Germline-derived CDR1 and CDR2 are SGHVS and FQNEAQ. This CDR3 region has 18 residues. V dropped 1 base and J dropped 9; count of bases not matched to a gene: 19. The CDR3 region has the DNA TGTGCCAGCAGCTTAGTCGTAGGAGCGGGGGCCACCCATAGGGCCCAGTACTTC. It specifies CASSLVVGAGATHRAQYF.

A word on this clonotype: A read error may explain this, as a much larger clone is one base away. This chain uses TRBV28 with TRBJ2-7; possible D gene TRBD1, 6 bases. CDR3 size: 15 residues. V gave up 8 bases and J gave up 7 bases, with 24 bases separating them. Germline CDR1 reads MDHEN; CDR2 reads SYDVKM. CDR3 nucleotides: TGTGCCAGCTCTCGGACAGTCTCGTCGATCAATGAGCAGTACTTC. Its translation is CASSRTVSSINEQYF. The full variable domain, in which reference TRBV28 and TRBJ2-7 provide the parts outside the CDR3, is DVKVTQSSRYLVKRTGEKVFLECVQDMDHENMFWYRQDPGLGLRLIYFSYDVKMKEKGDIPEGYSVSREKKERFSLILESASTNQTSMYLCASSRTVSSINEQYFGPGTRLTVT.

This clonotype came up a few times. The V gene is TRBV5-1, the J gene TRBJ1-1; no definite D call. Trimming pared 1 base from V and 7 bases from J, leaving 14 bases between. Germline V lookup: CDR1 SGHRS, CDR2 YFSETQ. The CDR3 is 14 residues long. CDR3 DNA sequence: TGCGCCAGCAGCTTGCCTTCCCCGGCGGGTGAAGCTTTCTTT. Its translation is CASSLPSPAGEAFF.

The chain has TRBV4-2 and TRBJ2-7; D is unresolved. Per germline, CDR1 LGHNA and CDR2 YNFKEQ. The CDR3 runs to 15 residues. The V end lost 5 bases, the J end lost 0 bases, and 14 bases lay between the germline ends. The CDR3 region is CASSESLAASYEQYF. CDR3 nucleotides: TGTGCCAGCAGCGAGTCCCTCGCGGCCTCCTACGAGCAGTACTTC.

Comments on this clonotype: A much larger clone differs by one base, so this may be a read error. V gene TRBV5-6 combines with J gene TRBJ2-7, with TRBD2 matching 9 bases. In germline, CDR1 is SGHDT, CDR2 YYEEEE. V lost 1 base, J lost 2 bases, and 4 bases stayed unmatched. The CDR3 is made up of 15 amino acids. The CDR3 here is CASSLSERGAYEQYF. The CDR3 DNA reads as TGTGCCAGCAGCTTGAGCGAGCGGGGGGCCTACGAGCAGTACTTC.

This clonotype was seen many times. The V and J genes are TRBV28 and TRBJ2-3; no firm D call. Germline values: CDR1 MDHEN, CDR2 SYDVKM. The ends were cut back, 2 bases at V and 2 bases at J, with 14 bases in the middle. This CDR3 has 16 amino acids. For the CDR3, the DNA is TGTGCCAGCAGTTTAATTTGGCAGCTAGACACAGATACGCAGTATTTT. Translation: CASSLIWQLDTDTQYF.

This rearrangement joins TRBV30 to TRBJ1-1; 8 nucleotides line up with TRBD1. Per germline, CDR1 GTSNPN and CDR2 SVGIG (reference sequence). After removal of 4 bases from V and 4 bases from J, the junction contained 8 bases not matched to a gene. CDR3 length: 14 residues. CDR3 in amino acids: CAWTRQGIGTEAFF. Written as DNA, the CDR3 is TGTGCCTGGACCAGACAGGGGATCGGCACTGAAGCTTTCTTT. The whole variable domain, filled in from reference TRBV30 and TRBJ1-1, reads SQTIHQWPATLVQPVGSPLSLECTVEGTSNPNLYWYRQAAGRGLQLLFYSVGIGQISSEVPQNLSASRPQDRQFILSSKKLLLSDSGFYLCAWTRQGIGTEAFFGQGTRLTVV.

The genes are TRBV5-6 and TRBJ1-5; tentatively, D is TRBD1 (6 bases). V was clipped by 1 base and J by 5 bases, with 13 bases between them. CDR1 and CDR2 (germline): SGHDT, YYEEEE. The CDR3 extends over 15 amino acids. The CDR3 coding sequence is TGTGCCAGCAGCTTGCGGGGGGGGGCCTATCAGCCCCAGCATTTT. Its translation is CASSLRGGAYQPQHF.